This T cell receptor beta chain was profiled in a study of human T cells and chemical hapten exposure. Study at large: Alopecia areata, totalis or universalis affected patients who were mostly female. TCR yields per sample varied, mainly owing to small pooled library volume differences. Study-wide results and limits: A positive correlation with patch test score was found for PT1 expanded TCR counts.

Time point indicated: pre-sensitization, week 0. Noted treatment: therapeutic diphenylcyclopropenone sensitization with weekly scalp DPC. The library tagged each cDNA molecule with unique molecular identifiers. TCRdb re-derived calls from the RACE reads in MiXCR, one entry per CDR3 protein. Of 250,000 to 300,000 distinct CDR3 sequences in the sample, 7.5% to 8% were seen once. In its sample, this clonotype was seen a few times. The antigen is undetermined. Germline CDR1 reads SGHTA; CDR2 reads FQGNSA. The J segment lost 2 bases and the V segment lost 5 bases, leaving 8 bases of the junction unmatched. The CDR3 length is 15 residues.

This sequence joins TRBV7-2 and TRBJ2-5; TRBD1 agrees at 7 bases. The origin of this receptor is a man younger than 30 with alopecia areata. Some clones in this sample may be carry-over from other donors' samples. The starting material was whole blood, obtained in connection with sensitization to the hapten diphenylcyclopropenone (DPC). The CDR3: CASSPRTGEQETQYF. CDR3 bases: TGTGCCAGCAGCCCGCGGACAGGAGAGCAAGAGACCCAGTACTTC.